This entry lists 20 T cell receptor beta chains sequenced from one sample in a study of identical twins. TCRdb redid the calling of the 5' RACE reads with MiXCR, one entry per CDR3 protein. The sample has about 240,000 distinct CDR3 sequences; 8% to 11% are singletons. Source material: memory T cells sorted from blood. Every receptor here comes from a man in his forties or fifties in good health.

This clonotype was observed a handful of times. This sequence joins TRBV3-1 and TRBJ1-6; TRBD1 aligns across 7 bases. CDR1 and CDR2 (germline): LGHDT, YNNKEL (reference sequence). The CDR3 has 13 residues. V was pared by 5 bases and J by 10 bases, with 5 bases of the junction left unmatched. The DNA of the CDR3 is TGTGCCAGCAGCTTCCAGGGGGGATCACCCCTCCACTTT. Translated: CASSFQGGSPLHF.

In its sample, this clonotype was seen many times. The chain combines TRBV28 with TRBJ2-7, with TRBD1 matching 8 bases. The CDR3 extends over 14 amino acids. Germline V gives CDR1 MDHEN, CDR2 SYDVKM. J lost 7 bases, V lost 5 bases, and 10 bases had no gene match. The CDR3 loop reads CASSPTGEAREQYF. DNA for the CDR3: TGTGCCAGCAGTCCGACAGGGGAGGCGAGGGAGCAGTACTTC. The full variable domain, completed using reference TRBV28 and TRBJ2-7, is DVKVTQSSRYLVKRTGEKVFLECVQDMDHENMFWYRQDPGLGLRLIYFSYDVKMKEKGDIPEGYSVSREKKERFSLILESASTNQTSMYLCASSPTGEAREQYFGPGTRLTVT.

The chain's CDR3 is CASSVDGNSYNEQFF. In DNA, the CDR3 is TGTGCCAGCAGCGTAGACGGCAACTCCTACAATGAGCAGTTCTTC. The rearrangement joins TRBV9 to TRBJ2-1; D is ambiguous. This CDR3 has 15 amino acids. Germline V gene lookup returns CDR1 SGDLS and CDR2 YYNGEE. The germline V and J ends were trimmed by 0 bases and 0 bases, with 7 bases remaining between them.

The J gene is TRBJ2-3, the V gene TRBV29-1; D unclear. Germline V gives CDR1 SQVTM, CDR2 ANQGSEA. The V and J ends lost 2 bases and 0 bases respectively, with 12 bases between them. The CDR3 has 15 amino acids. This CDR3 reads CSVEWARKSTDTQYF. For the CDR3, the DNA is TGCAGCGTTGAATGGGCGAGGAAAAGCACAGATACGCAGTATTTT.

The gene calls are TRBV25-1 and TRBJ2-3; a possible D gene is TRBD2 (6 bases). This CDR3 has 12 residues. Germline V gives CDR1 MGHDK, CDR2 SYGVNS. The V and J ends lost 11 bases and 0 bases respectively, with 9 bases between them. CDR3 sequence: CAAGRSTDTQYF. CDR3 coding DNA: TGTGCCGCGGGGAGAAGCACAGATACGCAGTATTTT.

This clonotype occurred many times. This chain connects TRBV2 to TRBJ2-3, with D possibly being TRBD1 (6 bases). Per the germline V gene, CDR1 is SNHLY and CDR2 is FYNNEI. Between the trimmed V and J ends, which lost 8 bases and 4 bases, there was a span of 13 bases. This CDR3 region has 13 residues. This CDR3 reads CASGRGKADTQYF. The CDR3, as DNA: TGTGCCAGCGGCAGGGGAAAGGCAGATACGCAGTATTTT.

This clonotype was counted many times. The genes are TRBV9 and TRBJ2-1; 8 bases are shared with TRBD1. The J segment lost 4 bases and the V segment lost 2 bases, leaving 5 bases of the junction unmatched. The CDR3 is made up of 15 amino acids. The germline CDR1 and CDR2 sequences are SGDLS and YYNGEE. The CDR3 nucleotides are TGTGCCAGCAGCGTCCTGGACAGGGCATACAATGAGCAGTTCTTC. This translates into CASSVLDRAYNEQFF.

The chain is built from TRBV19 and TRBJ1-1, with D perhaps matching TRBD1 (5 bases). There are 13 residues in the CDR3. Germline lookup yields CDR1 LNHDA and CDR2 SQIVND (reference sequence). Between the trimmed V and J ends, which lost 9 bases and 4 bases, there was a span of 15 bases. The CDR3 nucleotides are TGTGCCAGATGGGGGGACCGGGGCACTGAAGCTTTCTTT. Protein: CARWGDRGTEAFF.

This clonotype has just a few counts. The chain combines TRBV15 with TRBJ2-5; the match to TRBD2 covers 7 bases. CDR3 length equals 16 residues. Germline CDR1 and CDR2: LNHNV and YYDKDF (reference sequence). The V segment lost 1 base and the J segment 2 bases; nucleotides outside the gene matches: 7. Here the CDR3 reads CATSRANSGGQETQYF. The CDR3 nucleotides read TGTGCCACCAGCAGAGCTAATTCGGGGGGACAAGAGACCCAGTACTTC.

The chain's CDR3 is CASSPGVAQQETQYF. The CDR3, as DNA: TGTGCCAGCAGCCCTGGGGTAGCGCAACAAGAGACCCAGTACTTC. The chain employs TRBV9 and TRBJ2-5, with D possibly being TRBD2 (5 bases). CDR1 is SGDLS, CDR2 YYNGEE, per germline. The CDR3 consists of 15 residues. V gave up 4 bases and J gave up 2 bases, with 15 bases separating them. The entire variable domain, with the rest obtained from reference TRBV9 and TRBJ2-5, is as follows: DSGVTQTPKHLITATGQRVTLRCSPRSGDLSVYWYQQSLDQGLQFLIQYYNGEERAKGNILERFSAQQFPDLHSELNLSSLELGDSALYFCASSPGVAQQETQYFGPGTRLLVL.

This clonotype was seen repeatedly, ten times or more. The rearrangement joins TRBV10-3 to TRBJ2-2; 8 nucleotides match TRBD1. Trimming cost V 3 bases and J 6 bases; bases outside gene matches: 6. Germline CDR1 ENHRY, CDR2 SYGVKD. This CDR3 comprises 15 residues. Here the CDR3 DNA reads TGTGCCATCAGTGACCCGGGACAGGTCGCCGGGGAGCTGTTTTTT. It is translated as CAISDPGQVAGELFF.

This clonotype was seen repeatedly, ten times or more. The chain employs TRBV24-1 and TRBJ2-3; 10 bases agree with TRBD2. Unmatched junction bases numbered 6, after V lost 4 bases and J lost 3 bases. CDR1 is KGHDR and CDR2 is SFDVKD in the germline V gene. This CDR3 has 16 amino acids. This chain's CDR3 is CATSETGTSATDTQYF. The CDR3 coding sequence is TGTGCCACCAGTGAGACCGGGACTAGCGCTACAGATACGCAGTATTTT.

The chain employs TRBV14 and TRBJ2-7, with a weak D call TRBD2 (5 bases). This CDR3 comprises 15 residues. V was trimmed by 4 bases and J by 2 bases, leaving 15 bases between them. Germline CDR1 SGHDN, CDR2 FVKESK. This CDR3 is CASSRFTSRAYEQYF. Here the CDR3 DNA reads TGTGCCAGCAGCCGTTTTACGTCGAGGGCCTACGAGCAGTACTTC.

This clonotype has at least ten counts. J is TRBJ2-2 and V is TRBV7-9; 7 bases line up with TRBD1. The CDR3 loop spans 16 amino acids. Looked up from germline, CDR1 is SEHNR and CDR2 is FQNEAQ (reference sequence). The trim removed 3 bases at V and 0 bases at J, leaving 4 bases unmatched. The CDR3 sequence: CASSFYGTANTGELFF. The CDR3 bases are TGTGCCAGCAGCTTCTATGGGACAGCGAACACCGGGGAGCTGTTTTTT.

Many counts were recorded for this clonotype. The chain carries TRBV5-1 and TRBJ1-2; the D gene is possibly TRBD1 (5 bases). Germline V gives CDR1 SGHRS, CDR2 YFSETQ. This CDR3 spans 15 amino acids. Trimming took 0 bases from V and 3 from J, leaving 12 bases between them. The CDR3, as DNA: TGCGCCAGCAGCTTGGCCTTGAGGGGTGACTATGGCTACACCTTC. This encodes CASSLALRGDYGYTF.

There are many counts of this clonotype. CDR3 loop: CASSLVGGAYGYTF. In nucleotides, the CDR3 is TGTGCCAGCAGCTTAGTAGGAGGGGCCTATGGCTACACCTTC. The chain joins TRBV7-2 to TRBJ1-2; the D gene is possibly TRBD1 (5 bases). V was pared by 1 base and J by 4 bases, with 10 bases between. From germline, CDR1 is SGHTA and CDR2 FQGNSA. This CDR3 spans 14 amino acids.

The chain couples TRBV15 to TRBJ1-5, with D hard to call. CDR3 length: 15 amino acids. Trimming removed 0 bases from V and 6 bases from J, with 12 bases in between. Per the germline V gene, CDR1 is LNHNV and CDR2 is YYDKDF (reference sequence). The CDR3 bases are TGTGCCACCAGCAGAGATTTCGATGTGGGTCAGCCCCAGCATTTT. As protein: CATSRDFDVGQPQHF.

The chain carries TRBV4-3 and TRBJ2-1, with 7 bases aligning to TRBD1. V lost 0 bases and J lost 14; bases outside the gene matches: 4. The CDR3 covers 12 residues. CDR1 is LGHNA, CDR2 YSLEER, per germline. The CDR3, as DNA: TGCGCCAGCAGCCAAGACCGGGACAGAAAGTTCTTC. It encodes CASSQDRDRKFF.

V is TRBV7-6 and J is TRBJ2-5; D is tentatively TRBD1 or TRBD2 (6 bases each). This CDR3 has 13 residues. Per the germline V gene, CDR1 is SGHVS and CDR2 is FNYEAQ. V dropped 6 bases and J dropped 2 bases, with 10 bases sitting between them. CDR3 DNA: TGTGCCAGCAGAGGGGGGAATCAAGAGACCCAGTACTTC. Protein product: CASRGGNQETQYF. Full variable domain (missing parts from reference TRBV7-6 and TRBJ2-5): GAGVSQSPRYKVTKRGQDVALRCDPISGHVSLYWYRQALGQGPEFLTYFNYEAQQDKSGLPNDRFSAERPEGSISTLTIQRTEQRDSAMYRCASRGGNQETQYFGPGTRLLVL.

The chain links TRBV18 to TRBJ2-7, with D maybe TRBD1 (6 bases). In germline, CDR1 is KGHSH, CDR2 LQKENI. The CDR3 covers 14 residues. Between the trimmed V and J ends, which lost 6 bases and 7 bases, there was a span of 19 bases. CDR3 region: CASSPTSRGGEQYF. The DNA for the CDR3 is TGTGCCAGCTCGCCCACGTCTCGAGGGGGAGAGCAGTACTTC. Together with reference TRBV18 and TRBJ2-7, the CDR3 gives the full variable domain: NAGVMQNPRHLVRRRGQEARLRCSPMKGHSHVYWYRQLPEEGLKFMVYLQKENIIDESGMPKERFSAEFPKEGPSILRIQQVVRGDSAAYFCASSPTSRGGEQYFGPGTRLTVT.